Listed below are T cell receptor beta chains from one sample, sequenced in a study of OX40 agonist ivuxolimab in advanced cancers. Assay: immunoSEQ multiplex PCR; the TCRdb copy retains only in-frame clones and omits some. The top ten hold 0.4% to 0.45% of the sample, which has roughly 70,000 clones, about 81% seen once. The sequences come from CD4+ or CD8+ T cells sorted from blood, collected in a trial of the OX40 agonist ivuxolimab. All receptors derive from an adult with an advanced solid tumor such as melanoma, head and neck, liver or kidney cancer. Both conserved end residues are part of each CDR3. D genes are given only for firm matches. Clone sizes are given selectively: once, few, many, or a class where the clone is expanded.

J: TRBJ1-5
V: TRBV28
size: NA
D: NA
CDR3: CASSPTGISNQPQHF
DNA: TGTGCCAGCAGTCCCACAGGGATCAGCAATCAGCCCCAGCATTTT

J: TRBJ1-5
V: TRBV4-1
size: once
D: NA
CDR3: CASRAAGSGQPQHF
DNA: TGCGCCAGCAGGGCAGCAGGGTCGGGTCAGCCCCAGCATTTT

J: TRBJ1-5
V: TRBV11-2
size: NA
D: NA
CDR3: CASSLDRNQPQHF
DNA: TGTGCCAGCAGCTTAGACAGGAATCAGCCCCAGCATTTT

J: TRBJ2-7
V: TRBV18
size: NA
D: NA
CDR3: CASSPTKVGEQYF
DNA: TGTGCCAGCTCACCCACGAAAGTGGGAGAGCAGTACTTC

J: TRBJ1-5
V: TRBV6-5
size: once
D: TRBD1
CDR3: CASRADRGGNQPQHF
DNA: TGTGCCAGCAGGGCCGACAGGGGAGGCAATCAGCCCCAGCATTTT

J: TRBJ2-7
V: TRBV28
size: NA
D: NA
CDR3: CASNTRGYEQYF
DNA: TGTGCCAGCAACACTCGGGGCTACGAGCAGTACTTC

J: TRBJ2-5
V: TRBV20-1
size: NA
D: NA
CDR3: CSAREGETQYF
DNA: TGCAGTGCTAGAGAGGGGGAGACCCAGTACTTC

J: TRBJ1-1
V: TRBV29-1
size: few
D: NA
CDR3: CSVRWGPNTEAFF
DNA: TGCAGCGTGAGATGGGGGCCGAACACTGAAGCTTTCTTT

J: TRBJ2-1
V: TRBV28
size: NA
D: TRBD1
CDR3: CASSSSREDRDYNEQFF
DNA: TGTGCCAGCAGTTCGTCCCGCGAGGACAGGGACTACAATGAGCAGTTCTTC

J: TRBJ1-5
V: TRBV18
size: once
D: NA
CDR3: CASSPGTGNQPQHF
DNA: TGTGCCAGCTCCCCCGGGACCGGTAATCAGCCCCAGCATTTT

J: TRBJ2-2
V: TRBV7-8
size: NA
D: TRBD2
CDR3: CASSLVGGSNTGELFF
DNA: TGTGCCAGCAGCTTAGTCGGGGGGTCGAACACCGGGGAGCTGTTTTTT

J: TRBJ1-2
V: TRBV20-1
size: NA
D: NA
CDR3: CSASQRLGYTF
DNA: TGCAGTGCTAGTCAAAGGTTAGGCTACACCTTC

J: TRBJ2-1
V: TRBV4-3
size: NA
D: NA
CDR3: CASSQDPGPLTGQFF
DNA: TGCGCCAGCAGCCAAGATCCCGGCCCTTTGACTGGGCAGTTCTTC

J: TRBJ1-5
V: TRBV18
size: few
D: TRBD1
CDR3: CASSREGTDNQPQHF
DNA: TGTGCCAGCTCACGGGAAGGGACAGATAATCAGCCCCAGCATTTT

J: TRBJ2-3
V: TRBV21-1
size: NA
D: NA
CDR3: CATSKQGNFGTDTQYF
DNA: TGTGCCACCTCAAAACAGGGGAACTTCGGCACAGATACGCAGTATTTT

J: TRBJ1-5
V: TRBV5-6
size: NA
D: TRBD1
CDR3: CASSLTGDGSQPQHF
DNA: TGTGCCAGCAGCCTTACAGGGGATGGCAGTCAGCCCCAGCATTTT

J: TRBJ1-5
V: TRBV16
size: few
D: TRBD1
CDR3: CASSLWGTGNQPQHF
DNA: TGTGCCAGCAGCCTTTGGGGGACAGGCAATCAGCCCCAGCATTTT

J: TRBJ2-1
V: TRBV4-3
size: few
D: NA
CDR3: CASSQGVGALSSYNEQFF
DNA: TGCGCCAGCAGCCAAGGGGTTGGCGCGTTAAGCTCCTACAATGAGCAGTTCTTC

J: TRBJ1-1
V: TRBV10-2
size: NA
D: TRBD1
CDR3: CASSESKQGDAEAFF
DNA: TGCGCCAGCAGTGAGTCAAAGCAGGGGGACGCTGAAGCTTTCTTT

J: TRBJ2-5
V: TRBV28
size: few
D: NA
CDR3: CASSLNRGGGRETQYF
DNA: TGTGCCAGCAGTTTAAATCGAGGGGGGGGGCGAGAGACCCAGTACTTC

J: TRBJ2-7
V: TRBV5-4
size: NA
D: NA
CDR3: CASSLEAGSSYEQYF
DNA: TGTGCCAGCAGCTTGGAAGCGGGCAGCTCCTACGAGCAGTACTTC

J: TRBJ2-1
V: TRBV6-5
size: NA
D: TRBD1
CDR3: CASSLGQGMGEQFF
DNA: TGTGCCAGCAGCCTTGGACAGGGGATGGGGGAGCAGTTCTTC

J: TRBJ1-1
V: TRBV28
size: NA
D: TRBD1
CDR3: CASSLVRGTGRQLVFF
DNA: TGTGCCAGCAGTTTGGTGCGAGGGACAGGGAGACAATTGGTTTTCTTT

J: TRBJ1-2
V: TRBV28
size: NA
D: NA
CDR3: CASSLYQGTNYGYTF
DNA: TGTGCCAGCAGTTTATACCAGGGTACTAACTATGGCTACACCTTC

J: TRBJ1-1
V: TRBV28
size: NA
D: NA
CDR3: CASSLHQNTEAFF
DNA: TGTGCCAGCAGTTTACATCAGAACACTGAAGCTTTCTTT

J: TRBJ2-1
V: TRBV6-5
size: NA
D: NA
CDR3: CASSRTDNEQFF
DNA: TGTGCCAGCAGTCGGACAGACAATGAGCAGTTCTTC

J: TRBJ1-4
V: TRBV7-9
size: NA
D: NA
CDR3: CASSLGLATNEKLFF
DNA: TGTGCCAGCAGCTTAGGGCTTGCAACTAATGAAAAACTGTTTTTT

J: TRBJ2-3
V: TRBV7-2
size: few
D: NA
CDR3: CASSYGPIPDTQYF
DNA: TGTGCCAGCAGCTATGGACCCATCCCAGATACGCAGTATTTT

J: TRBJ1-2
V: TRBV2
size: NA
D: NA
CDR3: CASSVGQGIYGYTF
DNA: TGTGCCAGCAGTGTAGGGCAGGGGATCTATGGCTACACCTTC

J: TRBJ2-1
V: TRBV5-1
size: NA
D: TRBD2
CDR3: CASSFTSGGASGEQFF
DNA: TGCGCCAGCAGCTTCACTAGCGGGGGGGCCTCGGGTGAGCAGTTCTTC

J: TRBJ2-3
V: TRBV5-1
size: NA
D: NA
CDR3: CASSLAGAGNTQYF
DNA: TGCGCCAGCAGCTTGGCAGGGGCGGGTAATACGCAGTATTTT

J: TRBJ1-6
V: TRBV18
size: NA
D: NA
CDR3: CASSPGTGYSSPLHF
DNA: TGTGCCAGCTCACCAGGGACCGGGTATAGTTCACCCCTCCACTTT

J: TRBJ1-1
V: TRBV19
size: NA
D: TRBD1
CDR3: CASSSGQGLPLNTEAFF
DNA: TGTGCCAGTAGTTCGGGACAGGGGCTCCCATTGAACACTGAAGCTTTCTTT

J: TRBJ1-5
V: TRBV29-1
size: NA
D: NA
CDR3: CSVGQTSNQPQHF
DNA: TGCAGCGTTGGACAGACTAGCAATCAGCCCCAGCATTTT

J: TRBJ1-5
V: TRBV28
size: NA
D: NA
CDR3: CASRWSSNQPQHF
DNA: TGTGCCAGCAGGTGGTCTAGCAATCAGCCCCAGCATTTT

J: TRBJ2-5
V: TRBV19
size: NA
D: NA
CDR3: CASSPSGLETQYF
DNA: TGTGCCAGTAGTCCCTCGGGGCTTGAGACCCAGTACTTC

J: TRBJ1-6
V: TRBV6-5
size: NA
D: NA
CDR3: CASSYLGLSSPLHF
DNA: TGTGCCAGCAGTTACCTCGGGCTTAGTTCACCCCTCCACTTT

J: TRBJ1-1
V: TRBV5-4
size: once
D: NA
CDR3: CASSLSVLGEAFF
DNA: TGTGCCAGCAGCCTCTCGGTCCTGGGTGAAGCTTTCTTT

J: TRBJ2-5
V: TRBV5-1
size: once
D: TRBD2
CDR3: CASSLGLAGVEETQYF
DNA: TGCGCCAGCAGCTTAGGGCTAGCGGGGGTAGAGGAGACCCAGTACTTC

J: TRBJ2-4
V: TRBV4-2
size: NA
D: TRBD2
CDR3: CASSQGGVAGEKYIQYF
DNA: TGTGCCAGCAGCCAAGGTGGGGTAGCGGGAGAAAAATACATTCAGTACTTC

J: TRBJ2-5
V: TRBV5-1
size: NA
D: TRBD2
CDR3: CASTPGTSEETQYF
DNA: TGCGCCAGCACCCCCGGGACTAGCGAAGAGACCCAGTACTTC

J: TRBJ2-7
V: TRBV5-1
size: NA
D: NA
CDR3: CASSQGHQGGEQYF
DNA: TGCGCCAGCAGCCAGGGGCACCAGGGGGGAGAGCAGTACTTC

J: TRBJ1-6
V: TRBV2
size: few
D: NA
CDR3: CASSEKGKGNSPLHF
DNA: TGTGCCAGCAGTGAAAAGGGGAAGGGTAATTCACCCCTCCACTTT

J: TRBJ1-4
V: TRBV6-6
size: NA
D: NA
CDR3: CASSRVGGEKLFF
DNA: TGTGCCAGCAGCCGCGTCGGGGGTGAAAAACTGTTTTTT

J: TRBJ1-3
V: TRBV19
size: NA
D: NA
CDR3: CASSIPQFNSGNTIYF
DNA: TGTGCCAGTAGTATACCACAATTCAACTCTGGAAACACCATATATTTT

J: TRBJ1-5
V: TRBV7-2
size: NA
D: NA
CDR3: CASSLRGAGQPQHF
DNA: TGTGCCAGCAGCTTAAGGGGGGCAGGTCAGCCCCAGCATTTT